The 29 T cell receptor beta chains reported below all come from one sample, sequenced in a study of T-cell reconstitution after alpha-beta-depleted transplantation in children. Unique molecular identifiers were built into the TCRbeta library. MiXCR, run by TCRdb on the PCR reads, gives a single entry per CDR3 protein. The sample has about a million distinct CDR3 sequences; 25% to 35% are singletons. The sample consisted of PBMCs, mostly from graft donor cells, taken 360 days after TCRalphabeta/CD19-depleted stem cell transplant. These receptors originate from a boy in the first two years of life who had a stem cell transplant for SCID, so the T cells may come from the graft donor.

The rearrangement joins TRBV5-1 to TRBJ1-6; D may be TRBD1 (6 bases). CDR1 is SGHRS, CDR2 YFSETQ, per germline. The CDR3 runs to 14 residues. Trimming stripped 6 bases from V and 15 bases from J, with 22 bases between. The CDR3 reads CASNFDTGPGVLHF. DNA for the CDR3: TGCGCCAGCAACTTTGACACAGGCCCAGGGGTCCTCCACTTT.

This clonotype was found a few times. The chain uses TRBV29-1 and TRBJ2-4; D is unclear. Trimming removed 2 bases at V and 1 base at J, with 12 bases between. Germline V CDR1 and CDR2: SQVTM, ANQGSEA. CDR3 size: 15 residues. CDR3 DNA: TGCAGCGTTGAAAGAACCACCGGGGCCAAAAACATTCAGTACTTC. This sequence encodes CSVERTTGAKNIQYF.

This clonotype has just a few counts. The chain joins TRBV5-5 to TRBJ2-7, with D possibly matching TRBD2 (5 bases). The CDR3 spans 14 residues. Trimming shortened V by 2 bases and J by 1 base, and 10 bases separated the two germline ends. CDR1 and CDR2 from the germline V gene are SGHKS and YYEKEE (reference sequence). The CDR3 loop is CASSFGGHSYEQYF. The CDR3 nucleotides are TGTGCCAGCAGCTTCGGCGGGCATTCCTACGAGCAGTACTTC.

The chain uses TRBV20-1 and TRBJ2-7; perhaps TRBD1 as D (5 bases). V shed 4 bases and J shed 4 bases, with 11 bases lying between them. In germline, CDR1 is DFQATT, CDR2 SNEGSKA (reference sequence). This CDR3 spans 12 amino acids. The CDR3 sequence: CSAKGPGYEQYF. The CDR3 DNA is TGCAGTGCTAAGGGGCCCGGGTACGAGCAGTACTTC.

This clonotype has just a few counts. The chain couples TRBV7-6 to TRBJ2-3, with D uncertain. V lost 5 bases to trimming and J lost 10 bases, with 16 bases between them. CDR3 length: 13 amino acids. Germline V gene data show CDR1 as SGHVS and CDR2 as FNYEAQ. In DNA, the CDR3 is TGTGCCAGCAGCCCCCGGACGCAATTGTCGCAGTATTTT. Amino acid sequence: CASSPRTQLSQYF.

The chain recombines TRBV4-3 with TRBJ1-5; D is possibly TRBD1 (5 bases). This CDR3 has 15 residues. Germline CDR1 LGHNA, CDR2 YSLEER. Trimming cost V 0 bases and J 6 bases, with 12 bases left between them. CDR3 sequence: CASSQDWGAGQPQHF. In DNA form, the CDR3 reads TGCGCCAGCAGCCAAGATTGGGGCGCGGGTCAGCCCCAGCATTTT.

The chain has TRBV6-1 and TRBJ1-4; no clear D. CDR3 length equals 14 residues. With 8 bases removed from V and 8 bases from J, the gap between germline ends came to 18 bases. Germline CDR1 is MNHNS and CDR2 is SASEGT. CDR3 in DNA: TGTGCCAGCCGACCGGGCCAGACAAGGGAAAAACTGTTTTTT. This codes for CASRPGQTREKLFF.

V and J are TRBV12-3 or TRBV12-4 and TRBJ2-7; D call uncertain. This CDR3 region has 13 residues. Between the trimmed V and J ends, which lost 4 bases and 6 bases, there was a span of 13 bases. The CDR3 here is CASSSEVWGEQYF. The CDR3, as DNA: TGTGCCAGCAGTTCCGAGGTCTGGGGCGAGCAGTACTTC.

The chain recombines TRBV20-1 with TRBJ2-5, with 8 nucleotides matching TRBD1. Germline V gene sequence: CDR1 DFQATT, CDR2 SNEGSKA (reference sequence). The CDR3 spans 14 residues. Trimming cost V 6 bases and J 5 bases; bases outside gene matches: 11. The DNA of the CDR3 is TGCAGTGCAGAACCGGGACAGGTGGTGGAGACCCAGTACTTC. Residues: CSAEPGQVVETQYF.

V usage is TRBV20-1 and J usage is TRBJ2-3, with a possible D match to TRBD1 (5 bases). This CDR3 contains 13 residues. CDR1 and CDR2 (germline): DFQATT, SNEGSKA (reference sequence). The V end lost 5 bases, the J end lost 2 bases, and 11 bases lay between the germline ends. CDR3 in amino acids: CSALEGVTDTQYF. For the CDR3, the DNA is TGCAGTGCTCTGGAAGGGGTCACAGATACGCAGTATTTT.

The chain has TRBV29-1 and TRBJ1-2; 7 nucleotides align to TRBD1. The CDR3 contains 11 residues. The J segment lost 8 bases and the V segment lost 7 bases, leaving 7 bases of the junction unmatched. The germline CDR1 and CDR2 sequences are SQVTM and ANQGSEA. The CDR3 sequence is CSATGAGGYTF. The CDR3, as DNA: TGCAGCGCCACAGGGGCAGGGGGCTACACCTTC.

The CDR3 nucleotides read TGCAGTGCGAGCGGGACAAGCCCAACCAGGGATACGCAGTATTTT. Amino acids: CSASGTSPTRDTQYF. The J gene is TRBJ2-3, the V gene TRBV20-1; perhaps TRBD2 as D (7 bases). The CDR3 consists of 15 residues. Germline values: CDR1 DFQATT, CDR2 SNEGSKA (reference sequence). Trimming cost V 6 bases and J 6 bases, with 22 bases left between them.

There are a few counts of this clonotype. The rearrangement uses TRBV20-1 and TRBJ1-1, with D unclear. The length of the CDR3 is 13 residues. Trimming took off 6 bases at V and 1 base at J, with 12 bases between the two ends. CDR1 and CDR2 (germline): DFQATT, SNEGSKA (reference sequence). The CDR3 sequence: CSAWSYRNTEAFF. CDR3 coding DNA: TGCAGTGCATGGTCGTACCGGAACACTGAAGCTTTCTTT.

This clonotype has a handful of counts. This chain joins TRBV28 and TRBJ2-5, with D perhaps matching TRBD1 or TRBD2 (5 bases each). The germline V gene encodes CDR1 MDHEN and CDR2 SYDVKM. CDR3 length: 17 amino acids. The V end lost 7 bases, the J end lost 1 base, and 22 bases lay between the germline ends. The CDR3: CASTPVGRGALQETQYF. In DNA, the CDR3 is TGTGCCAGCACCCCCGTGGGACGGGGAGCTCTCCAAGAGACCCAGTACTTC.

The V call is TRBV28, the J call TRBJ1-4; D gene uncertain. Per germline, CDR1 MDHEN and CDR2 SYDVKM. This CDR3 region has 14 residues. V lost 7 bases to trimming and J lost 5 bases, with 14 bases between them. In DNA, the CDR3 is TGTGCCAGCACCTGGTGGGGAGTCAATGAAAAACTGTTTTTT. Encoded protein: CASTWWGVNEKLFF.

This clonotype came up a few times. The chain recombines TRBV6-1 with TRBJ2-7; TRBD1 might be the D (8 bases). Germline lookup yields CDR1 MNHNS and CDR2 SASEGT. The V gene lost 5 bases and the J gene lost 7 bases, with 21 bases spanning the gap. The CDR3 has 15 residues. The CDR3 DNA follows: TGTGCCAGCAGTCCGGAGTCATTACAGGGGGGGGAGCAGTACTTC. Translating it yields CASSPESLQGGEQYF.

The rearrangement uses TRBV5-1 and TRBJ2-1; 8 bases are a match to TRBD2. The CDR3 is 15 residues long. Germline CDR1 SGHRS, CDR2 YFSETQ. Unmatched junction bases numbered 9, after V lost 0 bases and J lost 10 bases. CDR3 amino acids: CASSLAVGGVQEQFF. Written as DNA, the CDR3 is TGCGCCAGCAGCTTGGCCGTCGGGGGGGTCCAGGAGCAGTTCTTC.

The chain joins TRBV25-1 to TRBJ2-5; 8 bases are shared with TRBD1. The germline V gene has CDR1 MGHDK and CDR2 SYGVNS. The CDR3 contains 16 residues. J was trimmed by 2 bases and V by 3 bases; bases with no gene match: 8. This chain's CDR3 is CASSEGGQGVQETQYF. CDR3 coding DNA: TGTGCCAGCAGTGAGGGAGGACAGGGAGTTCAAGAGACCCAGTACTTC.

The rearrangement joins TRBV5-1 to TRBJ2-3; tentative D call: TRBD1 (6 bases). The CDR3 loop spans 16 amino acids. Trimming took off 5 bases at V and 2 bases at J, with 18 bases between the two ends. The germline V gene has CDR1 SGHRS and CDR2 YFSETQ. Here the CDR3 DNA reads TGCGCCAGCAGTGTTTTCGGGACAAGGACCACAGATACGCAGTATTTT. This codes for CASSVFGTRTTDTQYF.

The chain is built from TRBV6-5 and TRBJ1-2; 9 bases fit TRBD1. The CDR3 consists of 16 residues. From germline, CDR1 is MNHEY and CDR2 SVGAGI. The J segment lost 5 bases and the V segment lost 0 bases, leaving 7 bases of the junction unmatched. The CDR3 reads CASSYSKDRGLYGYTF. DNA of the CDR3: TGTGCCAGCAGTTACTCGAAAGACAGGGGGTTATATGGCTACACCTTC.

Many counts were recorded for this clonotype. This sequence joins TRBV3-1 and TRBJ2-1; D is perhaps TRBD1 (5 bases). The CDR3 covers 15 residues. The germline CDR1 and CDR2 sequences are LGHDT and YNNKEL (reference sequence). Trimming removed 6 bases at V and 6 bases at J, with 18 bases between. The DNA of the CDR3 is TGTGCCAGCAGGAGGTTGTCAGGGAATACCAATGAGCAGTTCTTC. Translation gives CASRRLSGNTNEQFF.

The table lists this clonotype with a few counts. The rearrangement joins TRBV12-3 or TRBV12-4 to TRBJ1-6, with a weak D call TRBD1 (5 bases). This CDR3 comprises 15 residues. The V end was cut by 5 bases, the J end by 10 bases, with 18 bases between. CDR3 nucleotide sequence: TGTGCCAGCAGTCAAGGGACCGGGTCAGGGTCACCCCTCCACTTT. This gives the protein CASSQGTGSGSPLHF.

The rearrangement joins TRBV4-3 to TRBJ1-2, with 11 bases fitting TRBD1. CDR3 size: 17 residues. CDR1 and CDR2 (germline): LGHNA, YSLEER. V shed 1 base, J shed 5 bases, and the junction held 9 bases outside the gene matches. DNA for the CDR3: TGCGCCAGCAGCCAAGGAGGACAGGGGGCGCCCCTTTATGGCTACACCTTC. Protein: CASSQGGQGAPLYGYTF.

The genes are TRBV20-1 and TRBJ1-1, with unresolved D. CDR1 DFQATT and CDR2 SNEGSKA come from the germline V gene (reference sequence). CDR3 length: 13 amino acids. The DNA of the CDR3 is TGCAGCAATTCCCGATTTTTGAACACTGAAGCTTTCTTT. As protein: CSNSRFLNTEAFF.

This clonotype was recorded once. The chain recombines TRBV5-1 with TRBJ2-3; no firm D call. V lost 2 bases and J 6 bases, leaving 10 bases between the germline ends. The CDR3 runs to 13 residues. Germline values: CDR1 SGHRS, CDR2 YFSETQ. This chain's CDR3 is CASSLNSRDTQYF. DNA for the CDR3: TGCGCCAGCAGCTTAAACTCCAGGGATACGCAGTATTTT.

The chain has TRBV25-1 and TRBJ1-2; D is unclear. Germline V lookup: CDR1 MGHDK, CDR2 SYGVNS. The ends were cut back, 0 bases at V and 6 bases at J, with 11 bases in the middle. The length of the CDR3 is 14 residues. This CDR3 reads CASSEYESVDGYTF. CDR3 nucleotide sequence: TGTGCCAGCAGTGAATATGAGTCCGTAGATGGCTACACCTTC.

This rearrangement joins TRBV21-1 to TRBJ2-5. TRBV21-1 is assigned pseudogene status. The CDR3 loop spans 14 amino acids. The CDR3 loop is CASSKAETLETQYF. The CDR3, as DNA: TGTGCCAGCAGCAAAGCGGAGACTTTGGAGACCCAGTACTTC.

The CDR3 DNA sequence: TGCAGTGCTCCGCAGGGAAACTTCCCCATGAACACTGAAGCTTTCTTT. This codes for CSAPQGNFPMNTEAFF. The rearrangement links TRBV20-1 to TRBJ1-1; possible D gene TRBD1, 5 bases. The CDR3 totals 16 residues. In germline, CDR1 is DFQATT, CDR2 SNEGSKA (reference sequence). With 5 bases removed from V and 0 bases from J, the gap between germline ends came to 19 bases.

J is TRBJ2-1 and V is TRBV20-1; TRBD1 agrees at 10 bases. The CDR3 is 15 amino acids. CDR1 and CDR2 from the germline V gene are DFQATT and SNEGSKA (reference sequence). The ends lost 2 bases at V and 6 bases at J; junction bases unmatched: 7. This CDR3 is CSARQDRGLANEQFF. DNA for the CDR3: TGCAGTGCTAGACAAGACAGGGGGCTCGCCAATGAGCAGTTCTTC.